This entry lists 4 T cell receptor beta chains sequenced from one sample in a study of vaccination and CD4 T cells after COVID-19. Oncomine TCR Beta short-read sequencing was applied to DNA from cultured CD4+ T cells. TCRdb processed the PCR reads anew with MiXCR; each CDR3 protein has one entry. The sample includes more than 5,000 distinct CDR3 sequences, nearly 35% seen only once; the top ten take roughly 25%. Stated treatment: approximately nine-day PBMC culture with coronavirus spike peptide pools or control peptides (ViraFEST assay). During the years 2011-2018, before the COVID-19 pandemic, the unexposed donor's CD4+ T cells were collected. No antigen has been assigned to these receptors. Sequencing input: CD4+ T cells from blood, cultured in vitro. Receptors originate from a human donor in good health.

The chain combines TRBV27 with TRBJ1-2; the D gene is possibly TRBD1 (6 bases). Germline V gene data show CDR1 as MNHEY and CDR2 as SMNVEV (reference sequence). Trimming removed 5 bases at V and 0 bases at J, with 13 bases between. CDR3 size: 15 residues. The CDR3 here is CASSPWDTPNYGYTF. As DNA, the CDR3 is TGTGCCAGCAGTCCATGGGACACTCCTAACTATGGCTACACCTTC.

The V and J genes are TRBV20-1 and TRBJ1-3; 7 bases agree with TRBD1. Trimming at V came to 6 bases and at J to 3 bases, leaving 8 bases not matched to a gene. This CDR3 contains 14 residues. CDR1 and CDR2 (germline): DFQATT, SNEGSKA (reference sequence). The CDR3 reads CSAAGGASGNTIYF. The CDR3 nucleotides read TGCAGTGCCGCAGGGGGGGCGAGTGGAAACACCATATATTTT.

Relative to its sample, this clonotype is medium-sized. The chain joins TRBV6-1 to TRBJ1-2; TRBD1 might be the D (6 bases). Germline assignment: CDR1 MNHNS and CDR2 SASEGT. This CDR3 is 15 amino acids long. Trimming cost V 6 bases and J 8 bases, with 22 bases left between them. The CDR3 spells CASSIQFRGYEGYTF. For the CDR3, the DNA is TGTGCCAGCAGCATCCAATTTAGGGGGTATGAAGGCTACACCTTC.

This clonotype ranks as large. The chain joins TRBV6-1 to TRBJ1-5, with 7 bases fitting TRBD1. This CDR3 is built from 14 residues. After removal of 4 bases from V and 7 bases from J, the junction contained 7 bases not matched to a gene. Germline CDR1 and CDR2: MNHNS and SASEGT. The CDR3 bases are TGTGCCAGCAGTGTTCAAACAGGGGAACAGCCCCAGCATTTT. Its translation: CASSVQTGEQPQHF.